The 27 T cell receptor beta chains below were found in one sample sequenced in a study of shared clonotypes between healthy human individuals. Only CD45RO-negative cells positively selected for CCR7 counted as naive CD8 cells, so terminally differentiated effector memory CD45RA+ cells were excluded. Data came from immunoSEQ multiplex PCR; TCRdb stores just in-frame clones and leaves some out. The table lists about 1.9 million clones, around 93% of them singletons, with over 1.5% in the top ten. Source material: naive CD8+ T cells from PBMCs. The receptors shown here come from a man between 18 and 29 years old in good health. Some clones in this sample may be carry-over from other donors' samples.

The chain employs TRBV19 and TRBJ2-5; maybe TRBD2 (5 bases). The ends were cut back, 3 bases at V and 5 bases at J, with 22 bases in the middle. Germline loops: CDR1 LNHDA, CDR2 SQIVND (reference sequence). The CDR3 has 17 amino acids. The CDR3, as DNA: TGTGCCAGTAGTATTTATTGGGCCGAGGACTTTAGGGAGACCCAGTACTTC. This sequence encodes CASSIYWAEDFRETQYF.

The rearrangement links TRBV19 to TRBJ2-7, with TRBD2 matching over 8 bases. The CDR3 has 10 amino acids. Germline CDR1 reads LNHDA; CDR2 reads SQIVND (reference sequence). CDR3 DNA: TGTGCTACCGGGACTAGCGAGCAGTACTTC. Protein sequence: CATGTSEQYF.

The gene calls are TRBV11-2 and TRBJ2-7, with TRBD2 identical over 7 bases. There are 15 residues in the CDR3. Germline V gene lookup returns CDR1 SGHAT and CDR2 FQNNGV. V was pared by 3 bases and J by 0 bases, with 5 bases of the junction left unmatched. The CDR3 sequence: CASSFGRLASYEQYF. The CDR3 DNA is TGTGCCAGCAGCTTCGGGAGACTAGCCTCCTACGAGCAGTACTTC. The full variable domain, with the rest looked up from reference TRBV11-2 and TRBJ2-7, is EAGVAQSPRYKIIEKRQSVAFWCNPISGHATLYWYQQILGQGPKLLIQFQNNGVVDDSQLPKDRFSAERLKGVDSTLKIQPAKLEDSAVYLCASSFGRLASYEQYFGPGTRLTVT.

This chain connects TRBV12-1 to TRBJ1-1; TRBD1, as called in the table, went unchecked against the DNA. TRBV12-1 is deemed a pseudogene. The CDR3 has 16 residues. CDR3 sequence: CASSGRTGGENTEAFF. Written as DNA, the CDR3 is TGTGCCAGCAGCGGGCGGACAGGGGGCGAAAACACTGAAGCTTTCTTT.

J is TRBJ1-5 and V is TRBV27, with 8 bases fitting TRBD1. CDR3 length: 14 amino acids. Germline V gene data show CDR1 as MNHEY and CDR2 as SMNVEV (reference sequence). V trimming: 4 bases; J trimming: 7 bases; junction bases outside the gene matches: 6. CDR3 DNA sequence: TGTGCCAGCAGTTCTACAGGGGGGTGGCAGCCCCAGCATTTT. Translation: CASSSTGGWQPQHF.

The J gene is TRBJ2-7, the V gene TRBV6-5; weak D call: TRBD2 (6 bases). Trimming cost V 6 bases and J 2 bases, with 14 bases left between them. The CDR3 is made up of 14 amino acids. Germline-derived CDR1 and CDR2 are MNHEY and SVGAGI. DNA for the CDR3: TGTGCCAGCAGAGTGGGACTCAGAGCCTACGAGCAGTACTTC. Its protein is CASRVGLRAYEQYF.

The CDR3 DNA sequence: TGTGCCAGCAGCAAAGGGGTCCAGAAGGACACTGAAGCTTTCTTT. Protein sequence: CASSKGVQKDTEAFF. This chain links TRBV21-1 with TRBJ1-1. TRBV21-1 is a pseudogene locus. The CDR3 covers 15 residues.

This sequence joins TRBV5-1 and TRBJ2-4, with D perhaps TRBD1 or TRBD2 (5 bases each). The CDR3 contains 15 residues. CDR1 is SGHRS, CDR2 YFSETQ, per germline. V was trimmed by 4 bases and J by 1 base, leaving 12 bases between them. CDR3 DNA: TGCGCCAGCAGCCTCGGATGGGGGGCCAAAAACATTCAGTACTTC. It is translated as CASSLGWGAKNIQYF.

This rearrangement joins TRBV30 to TRBJ1-2, with D hard to call. CDR1 and CDR2 from the germline V gene are GTSNPN and SVGIG (reference sequence). The V end lost 3 bases, the J end lost 3 bases, and 11 bases lay between the germline ends. The CDR3 totals 13 residues. The CDR3 loop is CAWRLGNDYGYTF. The CDR3 nucleotides are TGTGCCTGGAGACTAGGGAACGACTATGGCTACACCTTC.

The rearrangement joins TRBV4-3 to TRBJ2-1; 7 bases line up with TRBD2. Germline V gene sequence: CDR1 LGHNA, CDR2 YSLEER. V lost 0 bases and J lost 5; bases outside the gene matches: 7. This CDR3 has 16 amino acids. The CDR3 coding sequence is TGCGCCAGCAGCCAAGACCATGCGGGAGAGGACAATGAGCAGTTCTTC. Its protein is CASSQDHAGEDNEQFF.

The rearrangement joins TRBV15 to TRBJ2-1; the match to TRBD1 covers 10 bases. The CDR3 runs to 17 residues. V lost 3 bases, J lost 2 bases, and 7 bases stayed unmatched. CDR1 and CDR2 from the germline V gene are LNHNV and YYDKDF (reference sequence). CDR3 residues: CATSRIEDRGTYNEQFF. CDR3 in DNA: TGTGCCACCAGCAGGATCGAGGACAGGGGGACCTACAATGAGCAGTTCTTC.

The rearrangement uses TRBV4-3 and TRBJ2-2; 13 nucleotides agree with TRBD2. Germline values: CDR1 LGHNA, CDR2 YSLEER. CDR3 length: 19 residues. J gave up 0 bases and V 0 bases, and 4 bases lay outside the gene matches. This CDR3 reads CASSQDLGLAGTNTGELFF. CDR3 sequence (DNA): TGCGCCAGCAGCCAAGATCTGGGACTAGCGGGAACGAACACCGGGGAGCTGTTTTTT.

The genes are TRBV11-2 and TRBJ2-1, with D tentatively TRBD1 (6 bases). Germline CDR1 and CDR2: SGHAT and FQNNGV. The CDR3 has 13 residues. V lost 1 base and J lost 10, with 11 bases in between. Written as DNA, the CDR3 is TGTGCCAGCAGCTTAGGGAGAGGACAGGAGCAGTTCTTC. Amino acids: CASSLGRGQEQFF. Full variable domain (missing parts from reference TRBV11-2 and TRBJ2-1): EAGVAQSPRYKIIEKRQSVAFWCNPISGHATLYWYQQILGQGPKLLIQFQNNGVVDDSQLPKDRFSAERLKGVDSTLKIQPAKLEDSAVYLCASSLGRGQEQFFGPGTRLTVL.

This chain's CDR3 is CASGVLGVGGYTF. The CDR3 DNA reads as TGTGCCAGCGGCGTCCTAGGGGTTGGCGGCTACACCTTC. The chain joins TRBV4-2 to TRBJ1-2, with D maybe TRBD1 (5 bases). CDR1 is LGHNA and CDR2 is YNFKEQ in the germline V gene. The CDR3 totals 13 residues. V lost 8 bases and J 8 bases, leaving 18 bases between the germline ends.

The chain recombines TRBV29-1 with TRBJ2-7; possibly TRBD1 or TRBD2 for D (5 bases each). Between the trimmed V and J ends, which lost 6 bases and 3 bases, there was a span of 12 bases. CDR1 and CDR2 from the germline V gene are SQVTM and ANQGSEA. This CDR3 comprises 12 residues. Here the CDR3 DNA reads TGCAGCGTCGGGGTGGGGGACTACGAGCAGTACTTC. It is translated as CSVGVGDYEQYF.

The genes are TRBV4-3 and TRBJ2-5, with D perhaps TRBD1 or TRBD2 (5 bases each). Germline-derived CDR1 and CDR2 are LGHNA and YSLEER. This CDR3 comprises 14 residues. Trimming left V 3 bases short and J 11 bases short, with 19 bases between. CDR3 DNA: TGCGCCAGCAGCCAGGGCCAGGGAGATGGGGAGCAGTACTTC. Translation: CASSQGQGDGEQYF.

The rearrangement uses TRBV5-6 and TRBJ2-1; D not resolved. The CDR3 runs to 13 residues. V dropped 2 bases and J dropped 9 bases, with 12 bases sitting between them. Germline values: CDR1 SGHDT, CDR2 YYEEEE. This CDR3 reads CASSFPPLIEQFF. The CDR3 DNA sequence: TGTGCCAGCAGCTTCCCTCCCCTAATTGAGCAGTTCTTC. Looking up the rest from reference TRBV5-6 and TRBJ2-1 gives the full variable domain: DAGVTQSPTHLIKTRGQQVTLRCSPKSGHDTVSWYQQALGQGPQFIFQYYEEEERQRGNFPDRFSGHQFPNYSSELNVNALLLGDSALYLCASSFPPLIEQFFGPGTRLTVL.

On this clone: The same CDR3 also results from other DNA sequences found in this sample. The V and J genes are TRBV27 and TRBJ2-7, with 11 positions matching TRBD1. Germline CDR1 and CDR2: MNHEY and SMNVEV (reference sequence). The CDR3 runs 14 residues. V lost 2 bases and J lost 7; bases outside the gene matches: 4. CDR3 sequence: CASSLGQGAREQYF. DNA for the CDR3: TGTGCCAGCAGTTTAGGACAGGGGGCGCGGGAGCAGTACTTC.

The chain employs TRBV5-1 and TRBJ2-5; D is possibly TRBD2 (5 bases). The CDR3 runs 12 residues. With 7 bases removed from V and 5 bases from J, the gap between germline ends came to 12 bases. Germline CDR1 SGHRS, CDR2 YFSETQ. As DNA, the CDR3 is TGCGCCAGCCATGGAGGTGGGGAGACCCAGTACTTC. Its translation is CASHGGGETQYF.

This rearrangement joins TRBV19 to TRBJ2-1, with 7 nucleotides matching TRBD2. Germline values: CDR1 LNHDA, CDR2 SQIVND (reference sequence). Losses at the gene ends were 3 bases for V and 4 bases for J; bases not matched to a gene: 9. The CDR3 is 16 amino acids. CDR3 residues: CASSIRTRGGYNEQFF. The CDR3 bases are TGTGCCAGTAGTATCCGGACTAGGGGAGGGTACAATGAGCAGTTCTTC.

The V and J genes are TRBV27 and TRBJ2-7, with D hard to call. Germline loops: CDR1 MNHEY, CDR2 SMNVEV (reference sequence). V was shortened by 3 bases and J by 1 base, with 10 bases between the two germline ends. This CDR3 is 14 amino acids long. The CDR3 DNA reads as TGTGCCAGCAGTTTTAGCTCCTTGTCCTACGAGCAGTACTTC. Translating it yields CASSFSSLSYEQYF.

CDR3 bases: TGTGCCAGCACCCATATAAAGGGCTGGGGCACTGAAGCTTTCTTT. This translates into CASTHIKGWGTEAFF. The genes are TRBV7-9 and TRBJ1-1; no clear D gene. V was cut by 7 bases and J by 4 bases, with 19 bases left in between. CDR1 and CDR2 (germline): SEHNR, FQNEAQ (reference sequence). The CDR3 loop spans 15 amino acids.

The genes are TRBV28 and TRBJ1-3; 7 positions agree with TRBD1. The germline V gene has CDR1 MDHEN and CDR2 SYDVKM. Losses at the gene ends were 3 bases for V and 1 base for J; bases not matched to a gene: 6. CDR3 size: 16 residues. The CDR3 here is CASSLGGQWSGNTIYF. CDR3 bases: TGTGCCAGCAGTTTGGGGGGACAGTGGTCTGGAAACACCATATATTTT.

The J gene is TRBJ1-5, the V gene TRBV5-4, with 7 bases lining up with TRBD1. CDR3 length: 16 amino acids. Trimming at V came to 4 bases and at J to 7 bases, leaving 14 bases not matched to a gene. Germline V CDR1 and CDR2: SGHNT, YYREEE (reference sequence). CDR3 DNA: TGTGCCAGCAGCCCTGATCACGCGACAGGGCTACAGCCCCAGCATTTT. Translated, it gives CASSPDHATGLQPQHF. The whole variable domain, filled in from reference TRBV5-4 and TRBJ1-5, reads ETGVTQSPTHLIKTRGQQVTLRCSSQSGHNTVSWYQQALGQGPQFIFQYYREEENGRGNFPPRFSGLQFPNYSSELNVNALELDDSALYLCASSPDHATGLQPQHFGDGTRLSIL.

The gene calls are TRBV13 and TRBJ2-3, with D perhaps matching TRBD2 (5 bases). CDR1 and CDR2 from the germline V gene are PRHDT and FYEKMQ (reference sequence). The CDR3 runs to 14 residues. V lost 4 bases and J 2 bases, leaving 10 bases between the germline ends. For the CDR3, the DNA is TGTGCCAGCAGCTCAGGACTTGACACAGATACGCAGTATTTT. Translated, it gives CASSSGLDTDTQYF.

CDR3 amino acids: CASTSSDSYQPQHF. The CDR3 DNA reads as TGTGCCAGCACCTCATCGGACAGTTATCAGCCCCAGCATTTT. The V call is TRBV6-4, the J call TRBJ1-5, with a weak D call TRBD1 (6 bases). CDR1 and CDR2 (germline): MRHNA, SNTAGT. Trimming cost V 7 bases and J 5 bases, with 15 bases left between them. CDR3 length: 14 amino acids.

This clone has a handful of counts. This sample also contains other DNA sequences that code for the same CDR3. V usage is TRBV27 and J usage is TRBJ2-1; D unclear. The V end was cut by 0 bases, the J end by 7 bases, with 4 bases between. This CDR3 is built from 12 residues. Germline-derived CDR1 and CDR2 are MNHEY and SMNVEV (reference sequence). The CDR3 region is CASSLSGNEQFF. The DNA for the CDR3 is TGTGCCAGCAGTTTATCGGGTAATGAGCAGTTCTTC.